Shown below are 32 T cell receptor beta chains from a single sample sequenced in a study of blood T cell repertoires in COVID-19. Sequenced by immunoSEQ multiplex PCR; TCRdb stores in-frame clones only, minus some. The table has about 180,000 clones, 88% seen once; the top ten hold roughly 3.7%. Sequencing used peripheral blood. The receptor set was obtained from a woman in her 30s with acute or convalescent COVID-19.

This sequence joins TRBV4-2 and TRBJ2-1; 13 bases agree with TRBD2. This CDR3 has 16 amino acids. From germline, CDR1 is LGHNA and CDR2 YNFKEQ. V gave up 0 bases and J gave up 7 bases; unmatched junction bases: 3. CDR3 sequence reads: CASSQEWTSGSNEQFF. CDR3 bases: TGTGCCAGCAGCCAAGAATGGACTAGCGGGAGTAATGAGCAGTTCTTC.

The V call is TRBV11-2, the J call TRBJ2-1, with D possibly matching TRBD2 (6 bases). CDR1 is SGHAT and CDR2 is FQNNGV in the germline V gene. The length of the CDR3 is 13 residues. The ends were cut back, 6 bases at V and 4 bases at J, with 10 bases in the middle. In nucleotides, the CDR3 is TGTGCCAGCAGAAGAGGACTATACAATGAGCAGTTCTTC. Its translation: CASRRGLYNEQFF.

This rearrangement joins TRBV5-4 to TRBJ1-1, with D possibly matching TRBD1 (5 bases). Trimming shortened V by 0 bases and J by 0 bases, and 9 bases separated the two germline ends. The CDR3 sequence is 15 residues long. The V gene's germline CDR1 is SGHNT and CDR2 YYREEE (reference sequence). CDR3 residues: CASSLGGTLNTEAFF. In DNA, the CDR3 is TGTGCCAGCAGCTTGGGGGGGACTTTGAACACTGAAGCTTTCTTT.

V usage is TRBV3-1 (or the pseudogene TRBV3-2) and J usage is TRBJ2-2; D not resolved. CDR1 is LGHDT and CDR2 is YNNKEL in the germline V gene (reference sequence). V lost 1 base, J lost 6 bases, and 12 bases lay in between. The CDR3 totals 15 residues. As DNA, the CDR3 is TGTGCCAGCAGCCAAGGGTCGAGTTTTGCCGGGGAGCTGTTTTTT. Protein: CASSQGSSFAGELFF.

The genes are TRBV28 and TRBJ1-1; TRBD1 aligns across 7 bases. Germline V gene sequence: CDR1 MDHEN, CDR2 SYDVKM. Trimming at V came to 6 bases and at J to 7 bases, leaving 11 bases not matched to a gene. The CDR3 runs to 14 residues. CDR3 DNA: TGTGCCAGCAGCCTTATAGGACAGGAACGTGAAGCTTTCTTT. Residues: CASSLIGQEREAFF.

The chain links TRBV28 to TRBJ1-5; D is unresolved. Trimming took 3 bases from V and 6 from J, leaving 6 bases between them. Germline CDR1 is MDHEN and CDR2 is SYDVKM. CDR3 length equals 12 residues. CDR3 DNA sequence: TGTGCCAGCAGTTTCCCGGTTCAGCCCCAGCATTTT. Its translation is CASSFPVQPQHF. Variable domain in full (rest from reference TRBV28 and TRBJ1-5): DVKVTQSSRYLVKRTGEKVFLECVQDMDHENMFWYRQDPGLGLRLIYFSYDVKMKEKGDIPEGYSVSREKKERFSLILESASTNQTSMYLCASSFPVQPQHFGDGTRLSIL.

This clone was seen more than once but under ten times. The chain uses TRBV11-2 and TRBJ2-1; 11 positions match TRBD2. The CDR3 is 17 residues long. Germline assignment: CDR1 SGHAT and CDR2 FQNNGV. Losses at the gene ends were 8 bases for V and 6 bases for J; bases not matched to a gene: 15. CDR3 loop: CASGGLAGGVMSNEQFF. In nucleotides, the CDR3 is TGTGCCAGCGGCGGATTAGCGGGAGGGGTTATGTCCAATGAGCAGTTCTTC.

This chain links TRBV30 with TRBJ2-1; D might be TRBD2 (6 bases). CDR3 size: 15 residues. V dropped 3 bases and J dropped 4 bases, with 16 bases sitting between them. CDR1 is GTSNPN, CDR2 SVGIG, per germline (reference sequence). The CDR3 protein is CAWRASDLGYNEQFF. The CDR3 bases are TGTGCCTGGAGGGCTAGCGATTTAGGGTACAATGAGCAGTTCTTC. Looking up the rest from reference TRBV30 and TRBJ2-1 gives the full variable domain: SQTIHQWPATLVQPVGSPLSLECTVEGTSNPNLYWYRQAAGRGLQLLFYSVGIGQISSEVPQNLSASRPQDRQFILSSKKLLLSDSGFYLCAWRASDLGYNEQFFGPGTRLTVL.

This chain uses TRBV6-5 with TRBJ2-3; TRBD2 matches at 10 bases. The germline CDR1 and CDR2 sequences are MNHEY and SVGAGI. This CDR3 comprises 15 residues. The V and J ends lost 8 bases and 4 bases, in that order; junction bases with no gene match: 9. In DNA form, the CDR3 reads TGTGCCAGCTGCAAAGGACTAGCGGAACCAGATACGCAGTATTTT. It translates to CASCKGLAEPDTQYF.

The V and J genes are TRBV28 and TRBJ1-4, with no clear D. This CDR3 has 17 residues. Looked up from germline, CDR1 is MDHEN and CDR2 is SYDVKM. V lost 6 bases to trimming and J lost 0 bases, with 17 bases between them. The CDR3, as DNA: TGTGCCAGCAGGAGCAGGAAGGCTTTTGCAACTAATGAAAAACTGTTTTTT. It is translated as CASRSRKAFATNEKLFF.

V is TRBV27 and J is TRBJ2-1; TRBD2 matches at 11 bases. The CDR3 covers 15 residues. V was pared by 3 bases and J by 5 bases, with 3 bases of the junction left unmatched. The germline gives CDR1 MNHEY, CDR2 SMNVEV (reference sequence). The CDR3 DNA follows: TGTGCCAGCAGTTTCGAACTAGCGGGGGACAATGAGCAGTTCTTC. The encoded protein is CASSFELAGDNEQFF.

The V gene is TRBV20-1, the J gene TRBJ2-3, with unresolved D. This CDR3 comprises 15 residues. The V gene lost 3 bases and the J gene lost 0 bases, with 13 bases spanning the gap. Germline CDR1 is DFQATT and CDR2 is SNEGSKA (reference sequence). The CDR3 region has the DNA TGCAGTGCTAGTCCTGCGAGTTCTAGCACAGATACGCAGTATTTT. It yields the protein CSASPASSSTDTQYF.

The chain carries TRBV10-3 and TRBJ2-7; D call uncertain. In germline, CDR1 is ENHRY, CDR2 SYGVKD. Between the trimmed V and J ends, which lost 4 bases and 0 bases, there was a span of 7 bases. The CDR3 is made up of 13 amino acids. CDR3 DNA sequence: TGTGCCATCAGTGCCGTAATCTCCTACGAGCAGTACTTC. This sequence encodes CAISAVISYEQYF.

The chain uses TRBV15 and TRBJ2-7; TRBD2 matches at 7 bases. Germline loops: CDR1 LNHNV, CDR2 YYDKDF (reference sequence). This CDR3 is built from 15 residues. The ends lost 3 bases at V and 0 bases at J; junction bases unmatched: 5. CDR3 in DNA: TGTGCCACCAGCAGGTCCTTAGCGGGCTCCTACGAGCAGTACTTC. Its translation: CATSRSLAGSYEQYF.

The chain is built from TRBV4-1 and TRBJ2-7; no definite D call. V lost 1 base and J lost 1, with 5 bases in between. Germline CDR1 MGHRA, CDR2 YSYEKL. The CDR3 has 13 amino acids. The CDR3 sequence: CASSQVRSYEQYF. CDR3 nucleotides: TGCGCCAGCAGCCAAGTGAGGTCCTACGAGCAGTACTTC.

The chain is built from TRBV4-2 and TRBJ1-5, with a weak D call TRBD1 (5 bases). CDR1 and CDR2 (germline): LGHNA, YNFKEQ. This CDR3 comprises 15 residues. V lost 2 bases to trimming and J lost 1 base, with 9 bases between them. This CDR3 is CASSQSGGSNQPQHF. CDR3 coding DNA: TGTGCCAGCAGCCAAAGCGGGGGGAGCAATCAGCCCCAGCATTTT.

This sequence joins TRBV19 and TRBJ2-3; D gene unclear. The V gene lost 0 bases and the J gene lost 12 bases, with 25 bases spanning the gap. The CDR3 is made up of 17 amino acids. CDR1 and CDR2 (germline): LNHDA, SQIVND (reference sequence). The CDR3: CASSIDQTPTLEVPQYF. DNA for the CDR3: TGTGCCAGTAGTATAGACCAAACACCTACCCTAGAGGTCCCTCAGTATTTT.

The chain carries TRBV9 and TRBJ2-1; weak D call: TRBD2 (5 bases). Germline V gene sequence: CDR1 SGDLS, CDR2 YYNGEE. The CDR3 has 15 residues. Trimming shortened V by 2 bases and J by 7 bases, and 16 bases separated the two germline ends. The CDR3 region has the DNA TGTGCCAGCAGCGTTTCTGGGAGCCCCGGGAATGAGCAGTTCTTC. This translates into CASSVSGSPGNEQFF.

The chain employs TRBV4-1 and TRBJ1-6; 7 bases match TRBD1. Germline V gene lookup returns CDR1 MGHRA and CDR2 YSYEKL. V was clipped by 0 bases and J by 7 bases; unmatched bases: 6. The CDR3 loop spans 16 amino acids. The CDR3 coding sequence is TGCGCCAGCAGCCAAGATTTAGGGGGCGGGAATTCACCCCTCCACTTT. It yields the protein CASSQDLGGGNSPLHF.

The DNA for the CDR3 is TGTGCCAGCAGCTGGGGCCCTCCCACTGAAGCTTTCTTT. It codes for CASSWGPPTEAFF. The chain recombines TRBV7-9 with TRBJ1-1; perhaps TRBD1 as D (5 bases). V lost 4 bases, J lost 4 bases, and 10 bases lay in between. Germline V gene data show CDR1 as SEHNR and CDR2 as FQNEAQ (reference sequence). This CDR3 is built from 13 residues.

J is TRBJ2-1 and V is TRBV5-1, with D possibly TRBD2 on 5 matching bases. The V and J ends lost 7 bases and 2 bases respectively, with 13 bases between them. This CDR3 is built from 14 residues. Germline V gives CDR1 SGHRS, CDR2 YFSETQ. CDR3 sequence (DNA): TGCGCCAGCCGCCCGGGATACGCCTACAATGAGCAGTTCTTC. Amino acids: CASRPGYAYNEQFF.

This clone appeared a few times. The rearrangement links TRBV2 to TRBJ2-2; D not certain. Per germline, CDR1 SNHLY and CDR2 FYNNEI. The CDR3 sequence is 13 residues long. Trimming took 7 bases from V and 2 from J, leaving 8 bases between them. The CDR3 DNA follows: TGTGCCAGCATTCAGGAAAACACCGGGGAGCTGTTTTTT. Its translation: CASIQENTGELFF.

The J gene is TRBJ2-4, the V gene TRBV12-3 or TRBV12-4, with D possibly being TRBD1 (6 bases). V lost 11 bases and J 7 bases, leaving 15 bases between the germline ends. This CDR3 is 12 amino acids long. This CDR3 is CALKQGWNIQYF. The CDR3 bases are TGTGCCCTCAAACAGGGATGGAACATTCAGTACTTC.

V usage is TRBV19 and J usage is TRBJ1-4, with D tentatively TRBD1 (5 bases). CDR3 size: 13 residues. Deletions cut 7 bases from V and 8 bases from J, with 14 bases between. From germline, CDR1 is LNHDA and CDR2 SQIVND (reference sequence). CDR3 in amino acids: CASNFGEGEKLFF. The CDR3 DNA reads TGTGCCAGTAACTTCGGGGAGGGGGAAAAACTGTTTTTT.

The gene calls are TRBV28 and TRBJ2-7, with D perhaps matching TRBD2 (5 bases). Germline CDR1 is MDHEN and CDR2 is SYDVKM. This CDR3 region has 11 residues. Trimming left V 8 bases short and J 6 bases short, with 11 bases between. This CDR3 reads CASRRSFEQYF. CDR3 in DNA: TGTGCCAGCCGGAGGAGTTTCGAGCAGTACTTC.

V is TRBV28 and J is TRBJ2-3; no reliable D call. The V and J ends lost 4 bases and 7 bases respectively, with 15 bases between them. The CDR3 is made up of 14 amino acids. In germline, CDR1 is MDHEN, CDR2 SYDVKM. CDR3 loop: CASSSRSSFNTQYF. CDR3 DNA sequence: TGTGCCAGCAGTTCGAGGAGTTCATTTAATACGCAGTATTTT.

CDR3 nucleotides: TGTGCCAGCAGCTTAGGGGGGGGAATCCACGAGCAGTACTTC. It translates to CASSLGGGIHEQYF. The chain combines TRBV7-2 with TRBJ2-7; 7 nucleotides agree with TRBD2. V lost 1 base to trimming and J lost 5 bases; unmatched junction nucleotides: 5. Germline V gene data show CDR1 as SGHTA and CDR2 as FQGNSA. The CDR3 consists of 14 residues.

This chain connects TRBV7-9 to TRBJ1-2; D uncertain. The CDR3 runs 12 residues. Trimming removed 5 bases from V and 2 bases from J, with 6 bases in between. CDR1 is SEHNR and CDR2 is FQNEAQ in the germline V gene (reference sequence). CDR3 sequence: CASSRENYGYTF. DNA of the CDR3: TGTGCCAGCAGCCGGGAGAACTATGGCTACACCTTC.

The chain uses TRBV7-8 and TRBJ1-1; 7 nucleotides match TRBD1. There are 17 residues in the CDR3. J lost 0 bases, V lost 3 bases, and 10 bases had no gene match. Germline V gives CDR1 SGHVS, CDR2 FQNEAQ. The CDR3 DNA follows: TGTGCCAGCAGCTTCCTCACCGGGACAGCTTTGAACACTGAAGCTTTCTTT. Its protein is CASSFLTGTALNTEAFF.

In nucleotides, the CDR3 is TGCGCCAGCAGCCTCGTCCTTTCAGATACGCAGTATTTT. Encoded protein: CASSLVLSDTQYF. V and J are TRBV4-1 and TRBJ2-3; no clear D gene. The CDR3 covers 13 residues. The germline CDR1 and CDR2 sequences are MGHRA and YSYEKL. V lost 4 bases and J 4 bases, leaving 9 bases between the germline ends.

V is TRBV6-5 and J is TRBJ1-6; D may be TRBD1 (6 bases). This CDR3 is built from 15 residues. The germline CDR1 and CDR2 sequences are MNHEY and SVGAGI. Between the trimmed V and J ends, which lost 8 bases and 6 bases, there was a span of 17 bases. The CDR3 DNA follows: TGTGCCAGCTCCCTCATCATCAGGGGTAATTCACCCCTCCACTTT. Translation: CASSLIIRGNSPLHF.

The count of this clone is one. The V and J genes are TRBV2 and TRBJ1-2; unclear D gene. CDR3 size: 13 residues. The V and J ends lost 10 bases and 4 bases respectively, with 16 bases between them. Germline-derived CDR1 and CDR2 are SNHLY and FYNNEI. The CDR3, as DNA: TGTGCCACTTCTCGGCCGGGAATCTATGGCTACACCTTC. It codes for CATSRPGIYGYTF.